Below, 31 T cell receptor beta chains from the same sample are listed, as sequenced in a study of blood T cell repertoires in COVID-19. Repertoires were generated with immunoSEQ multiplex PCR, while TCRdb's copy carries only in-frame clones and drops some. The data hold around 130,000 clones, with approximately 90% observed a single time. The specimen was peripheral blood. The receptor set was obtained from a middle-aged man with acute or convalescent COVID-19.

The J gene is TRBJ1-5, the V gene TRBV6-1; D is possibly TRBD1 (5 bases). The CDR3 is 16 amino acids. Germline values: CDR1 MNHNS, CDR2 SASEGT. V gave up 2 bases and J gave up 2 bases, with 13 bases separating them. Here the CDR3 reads CASSETWGGGNQPQHF. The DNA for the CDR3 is TGTGCCAGCAGTGAAACTTGGGGAGGGGGCAATCAGCCCCAGCATTTT.

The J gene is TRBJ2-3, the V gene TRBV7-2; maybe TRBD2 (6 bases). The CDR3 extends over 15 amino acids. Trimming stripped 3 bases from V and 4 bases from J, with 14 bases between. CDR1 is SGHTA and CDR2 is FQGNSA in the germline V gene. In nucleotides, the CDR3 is TGTGCCAGCAGCTTTATTGGAGGGTGGTCAGATACGCAGTATTTT. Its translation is CASSFIGGWSDTQYF.

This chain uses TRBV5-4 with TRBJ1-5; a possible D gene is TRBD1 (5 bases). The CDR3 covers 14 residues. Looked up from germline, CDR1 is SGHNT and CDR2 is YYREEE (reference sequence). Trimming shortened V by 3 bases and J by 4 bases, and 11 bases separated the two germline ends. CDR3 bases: TGTGCCAGCAGCTCGGGACTTCAGAATCAGCCCCAGCATTTT. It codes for CASSSGLQNQPQHF.

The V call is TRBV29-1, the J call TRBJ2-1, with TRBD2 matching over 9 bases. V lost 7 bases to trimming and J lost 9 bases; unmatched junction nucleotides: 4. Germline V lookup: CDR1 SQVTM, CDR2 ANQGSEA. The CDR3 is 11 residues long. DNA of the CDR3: TGCAGCGAACTTAGCGGGGGTGAGCAGTTCTTC. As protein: CSELSGGEQFF.

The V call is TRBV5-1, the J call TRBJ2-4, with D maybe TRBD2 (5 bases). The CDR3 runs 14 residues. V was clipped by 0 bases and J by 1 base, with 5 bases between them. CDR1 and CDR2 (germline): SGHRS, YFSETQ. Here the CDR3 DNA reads TGCGCCAGCAGCTTGGGAGGGGCCAAAAACATTCAGTACTTC. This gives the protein CASSLGGAKNIQYF.

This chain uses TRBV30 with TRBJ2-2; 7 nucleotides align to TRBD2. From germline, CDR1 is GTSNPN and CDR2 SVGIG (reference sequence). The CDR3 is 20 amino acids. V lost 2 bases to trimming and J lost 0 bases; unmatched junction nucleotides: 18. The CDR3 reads CAWSTGGSLFEQANTGELFF. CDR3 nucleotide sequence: TGTGCCTGGAGTACGGGGGGTTCACTTTTCGAACAAGCGAACACCGGGGAGCTGTTTTTT.

The CDR3 spells CASSLRRGSSSPLHF. The CDR3 bases are TGTGCCAGCAGCTTAAGGAGGGGCTCTAGTTCACCCCTCCACTTT. The chain links TRBV5-8 to TRBJ1-6, with D maybe TRBD1 (5 bases). V lost 2 bases, J lost 9 bases, and 15 bases lay in between. Germline V gene lookup returns CDR1 SGHTS and CDR2 YDEGEE. The CDR3 covers 15 residues.

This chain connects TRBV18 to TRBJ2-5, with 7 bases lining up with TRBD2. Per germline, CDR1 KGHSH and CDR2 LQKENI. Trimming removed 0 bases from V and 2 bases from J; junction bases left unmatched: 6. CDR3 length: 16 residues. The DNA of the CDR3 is TGTGCCAGCTCACCACCGGTAGCGGGTCCTCAAGAGACCCAGTACTTC. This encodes CASSPPVAGPQETQYF.

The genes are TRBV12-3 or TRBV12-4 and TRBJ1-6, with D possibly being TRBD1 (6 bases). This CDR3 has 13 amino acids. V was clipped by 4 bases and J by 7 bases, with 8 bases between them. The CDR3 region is CASSYTGNSPLHF. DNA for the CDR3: TGTGCCAGCAGTTATACAGGGAATTCACCCCTCCACTTT.

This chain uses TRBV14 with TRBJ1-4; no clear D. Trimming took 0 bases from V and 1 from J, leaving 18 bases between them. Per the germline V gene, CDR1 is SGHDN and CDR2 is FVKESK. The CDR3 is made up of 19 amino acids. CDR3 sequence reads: CASSQDSGPTMGTNEKLFF. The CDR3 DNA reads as TGTGCCAGCAGCCAAGATAGTGGGCCTACAATGGGAACTAATGAAAAACTGTTTTTT. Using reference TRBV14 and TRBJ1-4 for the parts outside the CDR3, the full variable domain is EAGVTQFPSHSVIEKGQTVTLRCDPISGHDNLYWYRRVMGKEIKFLLHFVKESKQDESGMPNNRFLAERTGGTYSTLKVQPAELEDSGVYFCASSQDSGPTMGTNEKLFFGSGTQLSVL.

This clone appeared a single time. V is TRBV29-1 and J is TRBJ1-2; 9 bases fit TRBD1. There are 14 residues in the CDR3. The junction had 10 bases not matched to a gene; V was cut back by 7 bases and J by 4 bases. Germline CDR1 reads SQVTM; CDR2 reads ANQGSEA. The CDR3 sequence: CSGRTGEGSYGYTF. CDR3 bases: TGCAGCGGGCGGACAGGGGAAGGGAGCTATGGCTACACCTTC.

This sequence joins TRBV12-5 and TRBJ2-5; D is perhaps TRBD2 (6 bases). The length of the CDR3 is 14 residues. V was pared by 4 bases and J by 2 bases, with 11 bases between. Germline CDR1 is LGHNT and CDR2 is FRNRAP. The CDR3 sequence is CASGSGRDQETQYF. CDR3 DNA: TGTGCTAGTGGTTCGGGGCGGGATCAAGAGACCCAGTACTTC.

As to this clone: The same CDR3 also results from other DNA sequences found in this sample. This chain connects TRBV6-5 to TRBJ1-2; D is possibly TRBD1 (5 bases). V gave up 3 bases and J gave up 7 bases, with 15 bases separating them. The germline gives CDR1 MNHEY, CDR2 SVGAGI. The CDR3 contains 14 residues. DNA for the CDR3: TGTGCCAGCAGTTATAGTCAGGGAGGCTCTGGCTACACCTTC. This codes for CASSYSQGGSGYTF.

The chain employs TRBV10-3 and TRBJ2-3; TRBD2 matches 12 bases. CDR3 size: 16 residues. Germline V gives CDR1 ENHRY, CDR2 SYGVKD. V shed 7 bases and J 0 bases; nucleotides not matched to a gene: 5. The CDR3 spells CAITETSGGSTDTQYF. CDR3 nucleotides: TGTGCCATCACCGAGACTAGCGGGGGAAGCACAGATACGCAGTATTTT.

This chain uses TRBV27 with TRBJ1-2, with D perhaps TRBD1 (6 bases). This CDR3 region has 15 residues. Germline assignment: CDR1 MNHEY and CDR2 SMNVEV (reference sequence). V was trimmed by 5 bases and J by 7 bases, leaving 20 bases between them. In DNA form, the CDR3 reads TGTGCCAGCAGTACCGAGGGGGGGCGACTGAGTGGCTACACCTTC. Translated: CASSTEGGRLSGYTF.

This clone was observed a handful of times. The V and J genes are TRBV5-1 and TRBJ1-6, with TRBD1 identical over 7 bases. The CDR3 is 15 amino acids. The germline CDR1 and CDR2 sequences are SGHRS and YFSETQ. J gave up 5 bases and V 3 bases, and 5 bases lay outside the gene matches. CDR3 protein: CASSYETGDNSPLHF. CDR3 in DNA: TGCGCCAGCAGCTATGAAACAGGGGATAATTCACCCCTCCACTTT.

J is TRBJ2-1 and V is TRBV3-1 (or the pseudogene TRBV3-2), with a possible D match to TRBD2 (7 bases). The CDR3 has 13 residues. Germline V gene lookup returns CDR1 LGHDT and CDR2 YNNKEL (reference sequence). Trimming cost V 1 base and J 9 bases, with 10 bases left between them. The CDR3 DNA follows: TGTGCCAGCAGCCAAGGAGGGGGGGTTGAGCAGTTCTTC. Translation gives CASSQGGGVEQFF.

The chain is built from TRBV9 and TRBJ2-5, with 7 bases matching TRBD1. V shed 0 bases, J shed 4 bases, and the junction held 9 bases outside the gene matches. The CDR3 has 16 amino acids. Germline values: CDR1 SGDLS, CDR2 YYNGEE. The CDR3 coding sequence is TGTGCCAGCAGCGTAGCTACAGGGGCGAGTTTAGAGACCCAGTACTTC. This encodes CASSVATGASLETQYF.

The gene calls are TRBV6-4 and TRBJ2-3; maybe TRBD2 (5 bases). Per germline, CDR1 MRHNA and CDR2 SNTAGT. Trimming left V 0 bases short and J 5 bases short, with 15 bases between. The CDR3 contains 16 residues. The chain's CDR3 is CASSDSQSGEKDTQYF. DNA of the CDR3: TGTGCCAGCAGTGACTCGCAAAGCGGCGAAAAAGATACGCAGTATTTT.

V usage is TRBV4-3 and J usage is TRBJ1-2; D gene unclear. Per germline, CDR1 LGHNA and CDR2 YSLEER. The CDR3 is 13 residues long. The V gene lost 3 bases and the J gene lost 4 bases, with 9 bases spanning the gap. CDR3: CASSQGQSYGYTF. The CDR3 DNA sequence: TGCGCCAGCAGCCAGGGCCAGTCCTATGGCTACACCTTC.

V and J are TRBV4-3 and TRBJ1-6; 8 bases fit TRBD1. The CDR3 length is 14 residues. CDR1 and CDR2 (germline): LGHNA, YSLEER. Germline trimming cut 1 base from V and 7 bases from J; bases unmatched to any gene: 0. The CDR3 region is CASSQGQGNSPLHF. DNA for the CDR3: TGCGCCAGCAGCCAAGGACAGGGGAATTCACCCCTCCACTTT.

The CDR3 sequence: CASSLGQRTPLHF. The CDR3 DNA sequence: TGTGCCAGCAGCTTAGGCCAGAGGACACCCCTCCACTTT. This chain links TRBV7-3 with TRBJ1-6; D not resolved. The germline gives CDR1 SGHTA, CDR2 FQGTGA. CDR3 length: 13 amino acids. Trimming left V 2 bases short and J 11 bases short, with 10 bases between. The whole variable domain, remainder taken from reference TRBV7-3 and TRBJ1-6, is GAGVSQTPSNKVTEKGKYVELRCDPISGHTALYWYRQSLGQGPEFLIYFQGTGAADDSGLPNDRFFAVRPEGSVSTLKIQRTERGDSAVYLCASSLGQRTPLHFGNGTRLTVT.

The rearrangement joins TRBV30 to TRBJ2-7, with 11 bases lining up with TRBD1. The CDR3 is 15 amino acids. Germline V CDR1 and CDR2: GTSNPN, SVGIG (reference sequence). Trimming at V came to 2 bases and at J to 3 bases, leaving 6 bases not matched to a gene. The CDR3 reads CAWSRGQGAHYEQYF. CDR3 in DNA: TGTGCCTGGAGTAGAGGACAGGGGGCTCACTACGAGCAGTACTTC.

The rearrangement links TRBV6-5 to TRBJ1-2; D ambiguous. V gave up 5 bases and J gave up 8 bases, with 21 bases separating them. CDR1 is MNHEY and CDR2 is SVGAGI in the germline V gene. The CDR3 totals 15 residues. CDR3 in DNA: TGTGCCAGCAGTCCCAGAGGAACGGGGAGAGTCGGCTACACCTTC. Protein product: CASSPRGTGRVGYTF.

CDR3 nucleotides: TGCGCCAGCAGCCGTTCAGGGCCAGGAAACACCATATATTTT. Translated, it gives CASSRSGPGNTIYF. The chain combines TRBV4-3 with TRBJ1-3; TRBD1 might be the D (5 bases). This CDR3 spans 14 amino acids. The V gene's germline CDR1 is LGHNA and CDR2 YSLEER. V gave up 4 bases and J gave up 4 bases, with 11 bases separating them.

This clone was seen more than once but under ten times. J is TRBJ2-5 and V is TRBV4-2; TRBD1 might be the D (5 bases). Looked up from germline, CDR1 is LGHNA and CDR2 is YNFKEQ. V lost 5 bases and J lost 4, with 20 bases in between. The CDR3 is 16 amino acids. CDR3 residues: CASSEGLLGEGETQYF. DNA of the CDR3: TGTGCCAGCAGCGAAGGTTTATTAGGGGAAGGAGAGACCCAGTACTTC.

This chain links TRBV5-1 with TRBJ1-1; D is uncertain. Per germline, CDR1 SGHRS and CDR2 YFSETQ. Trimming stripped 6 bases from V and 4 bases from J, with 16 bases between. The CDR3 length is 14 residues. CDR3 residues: CASTYTGGFTEAFF. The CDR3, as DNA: TGCGCCAGCACATATACTGGCGGCTTCACTGAAGCTTTCTTT.

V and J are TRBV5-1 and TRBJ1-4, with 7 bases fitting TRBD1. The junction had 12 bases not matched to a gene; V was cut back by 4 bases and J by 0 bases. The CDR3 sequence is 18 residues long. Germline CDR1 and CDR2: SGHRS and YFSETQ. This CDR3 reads CASSGDSSRLATNEKLFF. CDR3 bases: TGCGCCAGCAGCGGGGACAGTTCTCGTTTGGCAACTAATGAAAAACTGTTTTTT.

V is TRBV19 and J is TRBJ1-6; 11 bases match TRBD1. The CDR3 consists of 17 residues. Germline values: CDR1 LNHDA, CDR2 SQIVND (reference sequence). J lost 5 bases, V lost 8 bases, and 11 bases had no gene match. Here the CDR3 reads CASRTIRTGGDNSPLHF. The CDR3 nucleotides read TGTGCCAGTCGCACTATTAGGACAGGGGGCGATAATTCACCCCTCCACTTT.

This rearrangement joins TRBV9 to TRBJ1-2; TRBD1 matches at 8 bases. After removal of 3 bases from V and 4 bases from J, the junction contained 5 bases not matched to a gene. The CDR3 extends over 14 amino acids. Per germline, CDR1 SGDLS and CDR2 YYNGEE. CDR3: CASSERTGSYGYTF. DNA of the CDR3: TGTGCCAGCAGCGAGCGGACAGGGAGCTATGGCTACACCTTC.

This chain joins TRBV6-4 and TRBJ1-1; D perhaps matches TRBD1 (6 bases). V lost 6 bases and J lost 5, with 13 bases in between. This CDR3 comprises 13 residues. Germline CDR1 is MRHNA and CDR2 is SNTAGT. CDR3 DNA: TGTGCCAGCAGCCAGGGGACGGGGACTGAAGCTTTCTTT. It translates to CASSQGTGTEAFF.